The T cell receptor beta chain described here comes from a study of control samples from healthy donors and cancer patients. Sequencing was performed with immunoSEQ multiplex PCR; in TCRdb, only in-frame clones are kept and a portion is missing. Of tens of thousands of clones in the sample, around four fifths were seen once. There are 15 residues in the CDR3. Trimming removed 4 bases at V and 12 bases at J, with 22 bases between. Germline CDR1 reads SEHNR; CDR2 reads FQNEAQ (reference sequence). The origin of this receptor is a man in his 60s with colorectal cancer. The chain links TRBV7-9 to TRBJ2-4; TRBD2 is a possible D gene (5 bases). The sequencing sample was made of PBMCs. In DNA, the CDR3 is TGTGCCAGCAGCTCCCTAAGGACTCATAAAGCACATCAGTACTTC. Translating gives CASSSLRTHKAHQYF. The full variable domain, in which reference TRBV7-9 and TRBJ2-4 provide the parts outside the CDR3, is DTGVSQNPRHKITKRGQNVTFRCDPISEHNRLYWYRQTLGQGPEFLTYFQNEAQLEKSRLLSDRFSAERPKGSFSTLEIQRTEQGDSAMYLCASSSLRTHKAHQYFGAGTRLSVL.